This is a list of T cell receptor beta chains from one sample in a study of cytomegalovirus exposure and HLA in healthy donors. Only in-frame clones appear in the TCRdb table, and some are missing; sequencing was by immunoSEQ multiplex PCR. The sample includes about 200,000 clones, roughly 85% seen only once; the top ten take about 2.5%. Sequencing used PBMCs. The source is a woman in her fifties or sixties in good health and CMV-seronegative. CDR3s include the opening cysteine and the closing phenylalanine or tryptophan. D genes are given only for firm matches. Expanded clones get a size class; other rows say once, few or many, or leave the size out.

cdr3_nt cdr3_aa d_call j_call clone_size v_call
TGTGCCAGCGGCCGGGACAGGAATACAAAACTGTTTTTT CASGRDRNTKLFF TRBD1 TRBJ1-4 NA TRBV7-9
TGTGCCAGCTCACCAAGCGGACAGAATCAAGAGACCCAGTACTTC CASSPSGQNQETQYF NA TRBJ2-5 NA TRBV18
TGTGCCATCGGACAGGGGTCCTACGAGCAGTACTTC CAIGQGSYEQYF TRBD1 TRBJ2-7 few TRBV28
TGTGCCAGCCCACCGCTCCTAAGGGGAGGGGACACTGAAGCTTTCTTT CASPPLLRGGDTEAFF NA TRBJ1-1 once TRBV28
TGTGCCAGCAGCGTAGCCGAGGGGGGGAGTGGCTACACCTTC CASSVAEGGSGYTF NA TRBJ1-2 few TRBV9
TGTGCCAGCGCTAGGGTCAGCGGGGCCTACAATGAGCAGTTCTTC CASARVSGAYNEQFF TRBD2 TRBJ2-1 NA TRBV6-5
TGTGCCAGCAGTGTGGAGCGGGAGGGCGGAGAGACCCAGTACTTC CASSVEREGGETQYF TRBD2 TRBJ2-5 NA TRBV2
TGCGCCAGCAGCCCTAACTACAATGAGCAGTTCTTC CASSPNYNEQFF NA TRBJ2-1 NA TRBV5-1
TGTGCCAGCAGCTTACTAGAATCGGCTGGAAACACCATATATTTT CASSLLESAGNTIYF NA TRBJ1-3 NA TRBV7-6
TGCGCCAGCCTCGAAGGGACAGGTTCCCATGAGGGCACCGGGGAGCTGTTTTTT CASLEGTGSHEGTGELFF TRBD1 TRBJ2-2 NA TRBV23-1
TGTGCCAGCTCCGGGACAGTTAACACCGGGGAGCTGTTTTTT CASSGTVNTGELFF TRBD1 TRBJ2-2 NA TRBV27
TGTGCCAGCACCGGACAGGGGGCTTATACTGAAGCTTTCTTT CASTGQGAYTEAFF TRBD1 TRBJ1-1 NA TRBV27
TGTGCCAGCAGCCAAGCTGCGACTAGCGGGAGGTTTTCTAGCACAGATACGCAGTATTTT CASSQAATSGRFSSTDTQYF TRBD2 TRBJ2-3 NA TRBV4-2
TGTGCCAGCAGTCTGAGGAGGGGTGAAAAACTGTTTTTT CASSLRRGEKLFF NA TRBJ1-4 NA TRBV27
TGTGCCAGCAGGGGCTCGGCGGGAGTTCGGAATGAGCAGTTCTTC CASRGSAGVRNEQFF TRBD2 TRBJ2-1 NA TRBV7-9
TGTGCCTGGAGTGTAGGAGGGATCGACGAGCAGTACTTC CAWSVGGIDEQYF NA TRBJ2-7 NA TRBV30
TGTGCCAGCAGCAAAGGGGGTGGGCTACCCACAGATACGCAGTATTTT CASSKGGGLPTDTQYF NA TRBJ2-3 few TRBV11-2
TGTGCCAGCAGTGATGGGACTAGCCCAACGAATGAGCAGTTCTTC CASSDGTSPTNEQFF TRBD2 TRBJ2-1 many TRBV25-1
TGCGCCAGCAGCTTGGCCGGGGTTCGGGGAGATACGCAGTATTTT CASSLAGVRGDTQYF NA TRBJ2-3 NA TRBV5-1
TGTGCCAGCAGCTTATCGGGGAGCCTAGCCAAAAACATTCAGTACTTC CASSLSGSLAKNIQYF NA TRBJ2-4 NA TRBV7-2
TGTGCCAGCAGCTCTTCTCACCCGTTACTAGCGGGAGGCTCCTACAATGAGCAGTTCTTC CASSSSHPLLAGGSYNEQFF TRBD2 TRBJ2-1 NA TRBV27
TGTGCCATTCTGGACAGGGGGCCGAGACAGCCCCAGCATTTT CAILDRGPRQPQHF TRBD1 TRBJ1-5 NA TRBV6-4
TGTGCCAGTAGTATAGGGACAGGGGGCCCAGATACGCAGTATTTT CASSIGTGGPDTQYF TRBD1 TRBJ2-3 NA TRBV19
TGTGCCAGCAGCCCCAACCCCTACGAGCAGTACTTC CASSPNPYEQYF NA TRBJ2-7 NA TRBV6-1
TGTGCCTGGACCAAGCCCACGGGAGTGGCCTACAATGAGCAGTTCTTC CAWTKPTGVAYNEQFF NA TRBJ2-1 NA TRBV30
TGTGCCAGCAGGAAGAGACAAAATAGCAATCAGCCCCAGCATTTT CASRKRQNSNQPQHF NA TRBJ1-5 NA TRBV2
TGCGCCAGCAGCTTGGTCCTAGCGGGAGGGGACGAGCAGTACTTC CASSLVLAGGDEQYF TRBD2 TRBJ2-7 NA TRBV5-1
TGTGCCTGGAGTCTTCAGGGGAGCCAGCCCCAGCATTTT CAWSLQGSQPQHF NA TRBJ1-5 NA TRBV30
TGTGCCAGCTCATTCAAACAGGGGCGCAATGAAAAACTGTTTTTT CASSFKQGRNEKLFF TRBD1 TRBJ1-4 NA TRBV18
TGTGCCAGCAGTTTTGGGACAGGGGGCAATCAGCCCCAGCATTTT CASSFGTGGNQPQHF TRBD1 TRBJ1-5 NA TRBV27
TGTGCCAGCAGTTATTGGCAGGGGGAGACCCAGTACTTC CASSYWQGETQYF NA TRBJ2-5 NA TRBV6-5
TGTGCCAGTCCCCAGCCGACAGGGGTGGCCGGGGAGCTGTTTTTT CASPQPTGVAGELFF TRBD1 TRBJ2-2 NA TRBV18
TGTGCCAGCAGCTTAGGGGTAGGACTAGCCTCGGGAGAGCAGTACTTC CASSLGVGLASGEQYF TRBD2 TRBJ2-7 NA TRBV7-9
TGTGCCAGCAGCAGATTAGCGGGAGTAGGAGAGACCCAGTACTTC CASSRLAGVGETQYF TRBD2 TRBJ2-5 NA TRBV9
TGTGCCAGCAGCTGGGAGAGGCTAGCCCCAACAAATGAGCAGTTCTTC CASSWERLAPTNEQFF NA TRBJ2-1 NA TRBV7-9
TGCGCCAGCAGCCTACGGGGAACAAGGTCCACTGAAGCTTTCTTT CASSLRGTRSTEAFF NA TRBJ1-1 few TRBV4-3
TGTGCCAGCAGCTACGCGGACAGGGGGCCTGGCTACACCTTC CASSYADRGPGYTF TRBD1 TRBJ1-2 NA TRBV28
TGTGCCAGCAGCGTAGGTCAGGTAAACACCGGGGAGCTGTTTTTT CASSVGQVNTGELFF NA TRBJ2-2 NA TRBV9
TGTGCCAGTAGTAGACTTGGGAACACTGAAGCTTTCTTT CASSRLGNTEAFF NA TRBJ1-1 NA TRBV19
TGTGCCAGCAGTTCCCTAGCGCTTACCACAGATACGCAGTATTTT CASSSLALTTDTQYF NA TRBJ2-3 once TRBV6-1
TGTGCCAGCAGTTACCCCCCCCTGCGGGGAGAGACCCAGTACTTC CASSYPPLRGETQYF NA TRBJ2-5 NA TRBV6-6
TGCGCCAGCAGCCCCGGGAGACGCTCCTACAATGAGCAGTTCTTC CASSPGRRSYNEQFF NA TRBJ2-1 NA TRBV5-1
TGTGCCAGCAGGAGTCATCAGGGTAGAGAGACCCAGTACTTC CASRSHQGRETQYF NA TRBJ2-5 NA TRBV6-5
TGTGCCTGGAGTATGTTGGGGGCCTATGGCTACACCTTC CAWSMLGAYGYTF NA TRBJ1-2 NA TRBV30
TGTGCCAGCAGCCCTATAGGGGGCACTGAAGCTTTCTTT CASSPIGGTEAFF NA TRBJ1-1 NA TRBV5-5
TGCGCCAGCAGCTTGACACTAAACACTGAAGCTTTCTTT CASSLTLNTEAFF NA TRBJ1-1 NA TRBV5-1
TGTGCCTGGAGTGAAGGCAGGCCGTCTTCACCCCTCCACTTT CAWSEGRPSSPLHF NA TRBJ1-6 NA TRBV30
TGTGCCTGGACTAGCGGGAGAGATTACGAGCAGTACTTC CAWTSGRDYEQYF TRBD2 TRBJ2-7 NA TRBV30